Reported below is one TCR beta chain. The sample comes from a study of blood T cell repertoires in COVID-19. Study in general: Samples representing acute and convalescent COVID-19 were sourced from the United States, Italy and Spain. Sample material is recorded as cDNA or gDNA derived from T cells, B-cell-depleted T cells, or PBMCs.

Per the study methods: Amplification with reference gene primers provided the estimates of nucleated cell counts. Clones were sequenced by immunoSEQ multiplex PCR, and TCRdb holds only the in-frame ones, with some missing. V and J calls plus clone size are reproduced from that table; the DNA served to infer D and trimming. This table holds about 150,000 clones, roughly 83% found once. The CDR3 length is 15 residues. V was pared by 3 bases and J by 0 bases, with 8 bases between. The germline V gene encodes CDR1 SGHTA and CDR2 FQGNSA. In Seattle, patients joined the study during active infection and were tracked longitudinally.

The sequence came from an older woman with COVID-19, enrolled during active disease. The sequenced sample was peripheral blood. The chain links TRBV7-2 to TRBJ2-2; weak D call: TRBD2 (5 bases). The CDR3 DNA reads TGTGCCAGCAGCTTGTTCGGGGCGAACACCGGGGAGCTGTTTTTT. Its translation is CASSLFGANTGELFF.